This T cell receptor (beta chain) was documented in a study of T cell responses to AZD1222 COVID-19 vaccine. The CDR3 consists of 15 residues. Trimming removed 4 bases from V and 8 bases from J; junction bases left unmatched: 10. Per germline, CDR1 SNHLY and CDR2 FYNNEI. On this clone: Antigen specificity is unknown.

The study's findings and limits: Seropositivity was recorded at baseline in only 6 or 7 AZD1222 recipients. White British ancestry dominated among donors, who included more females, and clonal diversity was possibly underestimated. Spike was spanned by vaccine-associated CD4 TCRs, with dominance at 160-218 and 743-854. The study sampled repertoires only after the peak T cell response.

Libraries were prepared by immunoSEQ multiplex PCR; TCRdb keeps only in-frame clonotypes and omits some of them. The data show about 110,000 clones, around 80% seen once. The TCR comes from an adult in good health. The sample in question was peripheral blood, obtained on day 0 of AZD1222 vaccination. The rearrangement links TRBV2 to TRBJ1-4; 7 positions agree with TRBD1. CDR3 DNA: TGTGCCAGCAGTGGCAGGGGGAGGATATGGGAAAAACTGTTTTTT. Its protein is CASSGRGRIWEKLFF.